The entry that follows covers one T cell receptor beta chain sequence. The target antigen is unknown. An end of the junction does not agree with germline; a read error may underlie this. Other nucleotide sequences in the sample specify the same CDR3. This entry is derived from a study of shared clonotypes between healthy human individuals. Only in-frame clones appear in the TCRdb table, and some are missing; sequencing was by immunoSEQ multiplex PCR. The sample gives some 2 million clones, about 95% of which show up once; about 1.1% is in the top ten. The germline gives CDR1 MGHRA, CDR2 YSYEKL. The CDR3 sequence is 17 residues long. Study results and caveats: Memory subsets had estimated richness that was generally smaller than that of naive subsets. Sorted-subset sequencing, rarefaction showed, was incomplete despite large depth.

CD45RO-negative, CCR7-selected cells formed the naive CD8 fraction, which excluded terminally differentiated effector memory CD45RA+ cells. The receptor was isolated from a man in his late teens or twenties in good health. The chain couples TRBV4-1 to TRBJ2-6; maybe TRBD1 (5 bases). Sequencing was carried out using naive CD8+ T cells sorted from blood. In nucleotides, the CDR3 is TGCGCCAGCAGCCAAGATTTCGCTTCCTCTGGGGCCAACGTCCTGACTTTT. Residues: CASSQDFASSGANVLTF.